The clone carrying this TCR beta chain was seen only once. Its target is not known. PCR used 60 Vbeta primers and 13 Jbeta primers. TCRdb's table, derived via immunoSEQ multiplex PCR, lists solely in-frame clones and lacks some. Here the sample spans more than 150,000 clones, roughly 82% being singletons. The donors (healthy individuals) were bone marrow donors. V was clipped by 4 bases and J by 5 bases; unmatched bases: 5. Germline V gives CDR1 SGHTA, CDR2 FQGTGA. CDR3 length: 14 amino acids. This specimen comes from a study of cytomegalovirus exposure and HLA in healthy donors. The study, taken as a whole, reports: Cytomegalovirus association was listed for roughly 160 TCR beta chains.

Sequences were obtained from PBMCs. The V gene is TRBV7-3, the J gene TRBJ1-2, with 9 bases lining up with TRBD1. The origin of this receptor is a woman aged 45-60 years in good health and CMV-seropositive. CDR3 sequence (DNA): TGTGCCAGCAGCTCTGGACAGGGGATATATGGCTACACCTTC. Protein sequence: CASSSGQGIYGYTF.